This TCR beta chain was documented in a study of blood T cell repertoires in COVID-19. Study background: The study drew acute and convalescent COVID-19 samples from the United States, Italy and Spain.

CDR1 is LNHDA, CDR2 SQIVND, per germline (reference sequence). This CDR3 contains 16 residues. V was clipped by 6 bases and J by 3 bases; unmatched bases: 8. In the original analysis: Researchers report that nucleated cell counts were estimated from reference gene primer amplification. TCRdb's copy holds only in-frame clones and misses some; the assay was immunoSEQ multiplex PCR. V, J and clone size reflect that table, while D and trimming were determined from the DNA. In the table there are around 30,000 clones, approximately 95% of which are singletons. Sequencing input: peripheral blood. The receptor comes from a male donor with active COVID-19. The chain is built from TRBV19 and TRBJ1-6, with TRBD1 matching over 7 bases. CDR3 loop: CASSDRDWLYNSPLHF. In DNA, the CDR3 is TGTGCCAGTAGCGACAGGGACTGGCTCTATAATTCACCCCTCCACTTT. Complete variable domain (other parts from reference TRBV19 and TRBJ1-6): DGGITQSPKYLFRKEGQNVTLSCEQNLNHDAMYWYRQDPGQGLRLIYYSQIVNDFQKGDIAEGYSVSREKKESFPLTVTSAQKNPTAFYLCASSDRDWLYNSPLHFGNGTRLTVT.